This T cell receptor (beta chain) was captured by sequencing in a study of regulatory T cells in long-lasting Graves disease. At the level of the study: Persistence in Graves' disease denoted antithyroid drug use beyond 5 years alongside positive TSH receptor antibodies.

Germline-derived CDR1 and CDR2 are MDHEN and SYDVKM. V was shortened by 5 bases and J by 4 bases, with 15 bases between the two germline ends. The CDR3 runs 14 residues. Whole-study findings and limits: Persistent Graves' patients had lower TCR diversity than newly diagnosed ones.

Building of the TCR beta libraries involved iRepertoire HTBI primers and Arm-PCR of CDR3 regions. Original methodology: Sequenced samples collectively carried roughly 63 TRBV and some 15 TRBJ segments. TCRdb used MiXCR to reprocess the multiplex PCR reads, holding one entry per CDR3 protein. The V and J calls were determined by TCRdb, not by the authors. The profile covers over 650,000 distinct CDR3 sequences, with about 30% appearing a single time and about two fifths taken by the ten largest. The time point denotes: persistent/refractory GD, antithyroid drugs over 5 years with positive TRAb. Researchers made the TCR library from RNA that was extracted from PBMCs. This clonotype was recorded a few times. Its antigen is still unknown.

Sequencing was performed on peripheral blood mononuclear cells (PBMCs), taken when the disease was refractory, from a patient treated with antithyroid drugs. This chain connects TRBV28 to TRBJ2-7, with no clear D. The TCR sequence derives from a female donor with Graves disease. The CDR3 loop reads CASSPLTERYEQYF. The CDR3 nucleotides read TGTGCCAGCAGTCCCCTAACAGAAAGATACGAGCAGTACTTC.